The entry below describes one T cell receptor (beta chain). Its antigen is still unknown. This specimen belongs to a study of a mutant IDH1 vaccine in newly diagnosed glioma. Whole-study context: Patients previously underwent radiotherapy, temozolomide, or both, and most underwent both.

Time point defined: week 23, last vaccination. In every dose of vaccine, 300 ug of mutant IDH1 20-mer peptide was given alongside topical imiquimod. Germline lookup yields CDR1 SGHNT and CDR2 YYREEE (reference sequence). The CDR3 spans 15 residues. Losses at the gene ends were 2 bases for V and 4 bases for J; bases not matched to a gene: 5. Using immunoSEQ multiplex PCR, the repertoire was profiled, and TCRdb retains in-frame clones only, with some absent. The sample has 65,000 or so clones; approximately 85% are singletons. The clonotype was recovered from a man between 25 and 39 years old with glioma. The sequenced sample was PBMCs, obtained from a glioma patient whose treatment included an IDH1 peptide vaccine. This rearrangement joins TRBV5-4 to TRBJ2-1, with TRBD2 matching 8 bases. CDR3 in amino acids: CASSLGAGGYNEQFF. The DNA for the CDR3 is TGTGCCAGCAGCTTAGGCGCGGGGGGATACAATGAGCAGTTCTTC.